One and the same sample provided the 29 T cell receptor beta chains below, sequenced in a study of sequential checkpoint blockade in melanoma (dated by TCRdb to between 2018 and 2021). The treatment or condition label of this sample denotes: randomized to nivolumab then ipilimumab (arm A) or the reverse (arm B). The library relied on the immunoSEQ multiplex PCR assay. The table was pulled from immuneACCESS by TCRdb, which kept in-frame rearrangements only. Such tables lose some clones; where checked, under half of the loss comes from unresolved V genes, and the rest has no known cause. The sample contains thousands of clones, around 53% of them found a single time. The ten largest clones take up 40% to 50% of the sample. The sample in question was CD8+ T cells sorted from blood (inferred from file names), obtained from a patient given nivolumab and ipilimumab in sequence. These receptors came from a human donor with melanoma.

In its sample, this clone was seen once. The V gene is TRBV28, the J gene TRBJ2-3; the D gene is possibly TRBD1 (6 bases). The CDR3 totals 15 residues. Germline-derived CDR1 and CDR2 are MDHEN and SYDVKM. Trimming removed 3 bases at V and 3 bases at J, with 13 bases between. The CDR3: CASSFSGQLTDTQYF. The CDR3 bases are TGTGCCAGCAGTTTTAGTGGACAGCTAACAGATACGCAGTATTTT.

The rearrangement uses TRBV7-2 and TRBJ2-2, with D hard to call. Germline V lookup: CDR1 SGHTA, CDR2 FQGNSA. Trimming removed 1 base at V and 4 bases at J, with 10 bases between. The CDR3 length is 15 residues. The CDR3 DNA sequence: TGTGCCAGCAGCTTAGAGGCGAGGTTCACCGGGGAGCTGTTTTTT. Translated: CASSLEARFTGELFF.

This clone was seen only a few times. The rearrangement uses TRBV5-4 and TRBJ2-3; D might be TRBD1 (6 bases). Germline V gives CDR1 SGHNT, CDR2 YYREEE (reference sequence). V was shortened by 0 bases and J by 4 bases, with 9 bases between the two germline ends. The CDR3 runs 14 residues. Here the CDR3 DNA reads TGTGCCAGCAGCTTGGAGGACAGATCAGATACGCAGTATTTT. Encoded protein: CASSLEDRSDTQYF.

The chain uses TRBV4-1 and TRBJ2-2; a weak D match, TRBD2 (6 bases). V lost 2 bases to trimming and J lost 4 bases, with 11 bases between them. This CDR3 has 15 residues. Germline CDR1 MGHRA, CDR2 YSYEKL. The chain's CDR3 is CASSQKFGGTGELFF. The CDR3, as DNA: TGCGCCAGCAGCCAAAAATTCGGGGGCACCGGGGAGCTGTTTTTT.

The J gene is TRBJ2-3, the V gene TRBV30; 8 nucleotides align to TRBD1. Trimming cost V 3 bases and J 3 bases; bases outside gene matches: 5. The germline gives CDR1 GTSNPN, CDR2 SVGIG (reference sequence). This CDR3 is built from 14 residues. The CDR3 DNA follows: TGTGCCTGGAGCTTCAGGGGGCGGACAGATACGCAGTATTTT. Residues: CAWSFRGRTDTQYF.

This clone was observed a few times. The V call is TRBV5-4, the J call TRBJ1-4; D uncertain. Germline values: CDR1 SGHNT, CDR2 YYREEE (reference sequence). The CDR3 has 11 residues. The V gene lost 0 bases and the J gene lost 9 bases, with 3 bases spanning the gap. CDR3 coding DNA: TGTGCCAGCAGCTTGGATAAAAAACTGTTTTTT. This translates into CASSLDKKLFF.

Here the CDR3 DNA reads TGCGCCAGCAGCTTTCCGGGACAGGAAAAGTACTTC. As protein: CASSFPGQEKYF. The chain couples TRBV5-1 to TRBJ2-7; TRBD1 matches at 8 bases. With 2 bases clipped from V and 11 bases from J, the junction kept 6 bases outside the gene matches. The CDR3 runs to 12 residues. Germline lookup yields CDR1 SGHRS and CDR2 YFSETQ.

The rearrangement joins TRBV6-5 to TRBJ1-5; the D gene is possibly TRBD1 (5 bases). There are 15 residues in the CDR3. Germline V gene sequence: CDR1 MNHEY, CDR2 SVGAGI. Trimming left V 8 bases short and J 4 bases short, with 18 bases between. DNA for the CDR3: TGTGCCAGCTCGGAGAGTACAGGACTAAATCAGCCCCAGCATTTT. It encodes CASSESTGLNQPQHF.

This clone was counted between two and nine times. The chain uses TRBV9 and TRBJ2-7; D is perhaps TRBD1 (6 bases). Germline V CDR1 and CDR2: SGDLS, YYNGEE. The V gene lost 3 bases and the J gene lost 1 base, with 8 bases spanning the gap. The CDR3 consists of 13 residues. As DNA, the CDR3 is TGTGCCAGCAGCGGAGGGGGTTCCTACGAGCAGTACTTC. Translation: CASSGGGSYEQYF.

This chain uses TRBV4-3 with TRBJ2-1; D is perhaps TRBD1 (5 bases). The CDR3 runs to 13 residues. The germline V gene has CDR1 LGHNA and CDR2 YSLEER. V lost 4 bases, J lost 5 bases, and 9 bases lay in between. CDR3: CASSPVGHNEQFF. DNA for the CDR3: TGCGCCAGCAGCCCGGTGGGGCACAATGAGCAGTTCTTC.

The chain combines TRBV4-1 with TRBJ2-5; TRBD2 might be the D (5 bases). The length of the CDR3 is 15 residues. V shed 0 bases and J shed 7 bases, with 15 bases lying between them. Germline values: CDR1 MGHRA, CDR2 YSYEKL. DNA of the CDR3: TGCGCCAGCAGCCAAGATCAAGCGGTGGGTCGGACCCAGTACTTC. Protein sequence: CASSQDQAVGRTQYF.

The V call is TRBV6-4, the J call TRBJ2-3, with 8 nucleotides matching TRBD2. Germline assignment: CDR1 MRHNA and CDR2 SNTAGT. The CDR3 is made up of 16 amino acids. V lost 0 bases, J lost 4 bases, and 6 bases stayed unmatched. The CDR3 nucleotides are TGTGCCAGCAGTGACTCCGCTTCGGGGGGGTCAGATACGCAGTATTTT. This sequence encodes CASSDSASGGSDTQYF.

The chain has TRBV28 and TRBJ1-1; possible D gene TRBD1, 5 bases. In germline, CDR1 is MDHEN, CDR2 SYDVKM. The CDR3 is made up of 14 amino acids. Trimming stripped 6 bases from V and 1 base from J, with 12 bases between. The CDR3 here is CASRPGWGNTEAFF. DNA of the CDR3: TGTGCCAGCAGACCAGGGTGGGGGAACACTGAAGCTTTCTTT.

V gene TRBV10-1 combines with J gene TRBJ2-3; TRBD2 aligns across 11 bases. J was trimmed by 8 bases and V by 6 bases; bases with no gene match: 13. This CDR3 contains 16 residues. Per germline, CDR1 WNHNN and CDR2 SYGVQD (reference sequence). CDR3 protein: CASSPTSGNVKGTQYF. Written as DNA, the CDR3 is TGCGCCAGCAGCCCGACTAGCGGGAATGTCAAGGGTACGCAGTATTTT.

This clone was found a few times. The V and J genes are TRBV2 and TRBJ2-1, with D maybe TRBD2 (5 bases). This CDR3 is 13 amino acids long. Germline loops: CDR1 SNHLY, CDR2 FYNNEI. The V end lost 3 bases, the J end lost 8 bases, and 11 bases lay between the germline ends. CDR3 in DNA: TGTGCCAGCAGTGATGGAGGTTTCGATGAGCAGTTCTTC. Protein: CASSDGGFDEQFF.

V gene TRBV5-1 combines with J gene TRBJ2-7, with 7 bases that match TRBD1. CDR3 size: 13 residues. V shed 5 bases and J 3 bases; nucleotides not matched to a gene: 5. CDR1 and CDR2 (germline): SGHRS, YFSETQ. The CDR3 nucleotides read TGCGCCAGCAGGATAACAGGGGACTACGAGCAGTACTTC. Translation: CASRITGDYEQYF.

The V gene is TRBV10-2, the J gene TRBJ2-5; the match to TRBD2 covers 8 bases. Per germline, CDR1 WSHSY and CDR2 SAAADI. This CDR3 contains 14 residues. The junction had 7 bases not matched to a gene; V was cut back by 5 bases and J by 5 bases. CDR3 sequence reads: CASSTGGPMETQYF. Written as DNA, the CDR3 is TGCGCCAGCAGTACGGGGGGGCCGATGGAGACCCAGTACTTC.

This chain joins TRBV9 and TRBJ2-3; TRBD2 agrees at 9 bases. The germline V gene has CDR1 SGDLS and CDR2 YYNGEE. This CDR3 contains 15 residues. With V trimmed by 2 bases and J by 6 bases, 7 bases remained unmatched. The CDR3 sequence is CASSVGSGGLDTQYF. The CDR3 DNA reads TGTGCCAGCAGCGTGGGAAGCGGGGGGCTCGATACGCAGTATTTT.

The chain is built from TRBV6-5 and TRBJ2-1, with D unresolved. The CDR3 loop spans 15 amino acids. Trimming left V 6 bases short and J 0 bases short, with 12 bases between. Germline CDR1 MNHEY, CDR2 SVGAGI. Here the CDR3 DNA reads TGTGCCAGCAGCGTGATACCGAGCTCCTACAATGAGCAGTTCTTC. This sequence encodes CASSVIPSSYNEQFF.

The chain uses TRBV6-5 and TRBJ2-2; perhaps TRBD2 as D (6 bases). This CDR3 spans 14 amino acids. Per the germline V gene, CDR1 is MNHEY and CDR2 is SVGAGI. Trimming cost V 5 bases and J 2 bases, with 9 bases left between them. DNA of the CDR3: TGTGCCAGCAGTCCGGGACTTAACACCGGGGAGCTGTTTTTT. This sequence encodes CASSPGLNTGELFF.

The chain uses TRBV27 and TRBJ2-6; D gene ambiguous. CDR1 and CDR2 (germline): MNHEY, SMNVEV (reference sequence). The CDR3 spans 18 residues. Trimming took 1 base from V and 4 from J, leaving 17 bases between them. In nucleotides, the CDR3 is TGTGCCAGCAGTTTATATACAGTTCTGGGTGCGGGGGCCAACGTCCTGACTTTC. This translates into CASSLYTVLGAGANVLTF.

The chain employs TRBV9 and TRBJ2-7; weak D call: TRBD2 (6 bases). This CDR3 comprises 13 residues. Trimming removed 6 bases at V and 7 bases at J, with 17 bases between. CDR1 is SGDLS, CDR2 YYNGEE, per germline. The CDR3 protein is CASNGGTGWEQYF. In nucleotides, the CDR3 is TGTGCCAGCAACGGGGGAACCGGGTGGGAGCAGTACTTC.

This clone has only one observation. The DNA of the CDR3 is TGTGCCAGCAGTTACCCCGGGGTTGGGGAGCTGTTTTTT. This translates into CASSYPGVGELFF. V is TRBV6-5 and J is TRBJ2-2, with a tentative D call TRBD2 (5 bases). V lost 2 bases and J 8 bases, leaving 9 bases between the germline ends. Germline CDR1 and CDR2: MNHEY and SVGAGI. This CDR3 comprises 13 residues.

By proportion, this clone is large (0.1 to 1%). Other DNA sequences from this sample encode an identical CDR3 as well. J is TRBJ2-7 and V is TRBV10-2; D is unclear. Germline CDR1 reads WSHSY; CDR2 reads SAAADI. V shed 2 bases and J shed 0 bases, with 11 bases lying between them. This CDR3 region has 15 residues. CDR3 residues: CASSEMSTVSYEQYF. The CDR3 DNA is TGCGCCAGCAGTGAGATGTCTACGGTCTCCTACGAGCAGTACTTC.

This clone was seen a handful of times. V and J are TRBV23-1 and TRBJ1-2; D is uncertain. TRBV23-1 is an open reading frame whose function is uncertain. The V end was cut by 6 bases, the J end by 0 bases, with 11 bases between. The CDR3 covers 14 residues. The CDR3 sequence: CASSPRGANYGYTF. Here the CDR3 DNA reads TGCGCCAGCAGCCCCCGCGGGGCTAACTATGGCTACACCTTC.

The chain couples TRBV19 to TRBJ1-5; possibly TRBD1 for D (5 bases). V lost 7 bases, J lost 0 bases, and 10 bases lay in between. The germline V gene has CDR1 LNHDA and CDR2 SQIVND (reference sequence). This CDR3 is built from 14 residues. DNA of the CDR3: TGTGCCAGTACGGAGGGACCTAGCAATCAGCCCCAGCATTTT. It encodes CASTEGPSNQPQHF. The full variable domain, with the rest looked up from reference TRBV19 and TRBJ1-5, is DGGITQSPKYLFRKEGQNVTLSCEQNLNHDAMYWYRQDPGQGLRLIYYSQIVNDFQKGDIAEGYSVSREKKESFPLTVTSAQKNPTAFYLCASTEGPSNQPQHFGDGTRLSIL.

For the CDR3, the DNA is TGTGCCAGCAGCCTGAACGGTCTAGCGGGGGTCTACACAGATACGCAGTATTTT. The encoded protein is CASSLNGLAGVYTDTQYF. The chain has TRBV7-9 and TRBJ2-3; 10 positions match TRBD2. Germline V CDR1 and CDR2: SEHNR, FQNEAQ (reference sequence). V gave up 5 bases and J gave up 2 bases; unmatched junction bases: 13. The CDR3 is made up of 18 amino acids. Variable domain in full (rest from reference TRBV7-9 and TRBJ2-3): DTGVSQNPRHKITKRGQNVTFRCDPISEHNRLYWYRQTLGQGPEFLTYFQNEAQLEKSRLLSDRFSAERPKGSFSTLEIQRTEQGDSAMYLCASSLNGLAGVYTDTQYFGPGTRLTVL.

V is TRBV9 and J is TRBJ2-1; D is uncertain. The germline V gene encodes CDR1 SGDLS and CDR2 YYNGEE. V shed 3 bases and J shed 8 bases, with 12 bases lying between them. CDR3 size: 13 residues. The CDR3 loop is CASSAADLDEQFF. The CDR3, as DNA: TGTGCCAGCAGCGCCGCCGACCTAGATGAGCAGTTCTTC. The full variable domain, with the rest looked up from reference TRBV9 and TRBJ2-1, is DSGVTQTPKHLITATGQRVTLRCSPRSGDLSVYWYQQSLDQGLQFLIQYYNGEERAKGNILERFSAQQFPDLHSELNLSSLELGDSALYFCASSAADLDEQFFGPGTRLTVL.

The genes are TRBV6-4 and TRBJ2-3, with 7 bases matching TRBD2. Germline V lookup: CDR1 MRHNA, CDR2 SNTAGT. This CDR3 spans 16 amino acids. V lost 0 bases, J lost 4 bases, and 7 bases stayed unmatched. The CDR3 region is CASSDSASGGPDTQYF. The CDR3 bases are TGTGCCAGCAGTGACTCAGCTAGCGGTGGCCCAGATACGCAGTATTTT.